This T cell receptor (beta chain) was found in a study of T cell responses to AZD1222 COVID-19 vaccine. As to this clone: The antigen is not known.

This table comes from immunoSEQ multiplex PCR, and its TCRdb copy is limited to in-frame clones, with some not included. The sample shows some 150,000 clones, about 92% of them seen only once. Study observations and caveats: Vaccine-associated CD4 TCRs spanned spike, dominant at 160-218 and 743-854. Among the donors, most were white British and more were female, and clonal diversity was possibly underestimated.

The sequence was collected from an adult in good health. The specimen comprised peripheral blood, sampled on day 0 of MenACWY control vaccination.

The CDR3 bases are TGCGCCAGCAGCTTGGGGGGGCACGCCCTCCAAGGGGGCACTGAAGCTTTCTTT. It translates to CASSLGGHALQGGTEAFF. The chain has TRBV5-1 and TRBJ1-1; the D gene is possibly TRBD1 (6 bases). There are 18 residues in the CDR3. V was clipped by 0 bases and J by 4 bases, with 22 bases between them. The germline V gene has CDR1 SGHRS and CDR2 YFSETQ.